Listed below are T cell receptor beta chains from one sample, sequenced in a study of blood T cell repertoires in COVID-19. TCRdb keeps only in-frame clones here, not all; method: immunoSEQ multiplex PCR. The table has around 230,000 clones, approximately 84% seen once. The sequenced sample consisted of PBMCs or T cells enriched from blood (not recorded which). The source is a middle-aged man who had recovered from COVID-19. CDR3s include the opening cysteine and the closing phenylalanine or tryptophan. D genes are given only for firm matches. Clone size is not always given. Where it is, it says once, few, many or a class for expanded clones.

TRBV18	TRBJ1-6	.	.	TGTGCCAGCTCACTGGAGGGTACACCCCTCCACTTT	CASSLEGTPLHF
TRBV2	TRBJ1-5	.	.	TGTGCCAGCAGTGAGGAGTATAGCAATCAGCCCCAGCATTTT	CASSEEYSNQPQHF
TRBV27	TRBJ1-1	once	.	TGTGCCAGCAGTTCCCCCCGGGGGGCTTTCTTT	CASSSPRGAFF
TRBV28	TRBJ2-1	few	.	TGTGCCAGCAGTTCCCGTTACTACAATGAGCAGTTCTTC	CASSSRYYNEQFF
TRBV19	TRBJ1-5	few	.	TGTGCCAGTAGTGGCGGGGGAGGCTTAGACAATCAGCCCCAGCATTTT	CASSGGGGLDNQPQHF
TRBV19	TRBJ1-2	.	.	TGTGCCAGTAGTATCCAGGGTGTAGGCTACACCTTC	CASSIQGVGYTF
TRBV5-1	TRBJ1-1	.	.	TGCGCCAGCAGCACCCTCGGGGGAGAAGGCACTGAAGCTTTCTTT	CASSTLGGEGTEAFF
TRBV28	TRBJ1-4	.	TRBD1	TGTGCCAGCAGTTGGACAGGGTATAGGGAAAAACTGTTTTTT	CASSWTGYREKLFF
TRBV9	TRBJ2-7	many	.	TGTGCCAGCAGCCCCAAGGGGACATCTAGCTCCTACGAGCAGTACTTC	CASSPKGTSSSYEQYF
TRBV5-1	TRBJ1-1	.	.	TGCGCCAGCAGCTTGTCCGGGGGTTGGGGCACTGAAGCTTTCTTT	CASSLSGGWGTEAFF
TRBV7-2	TRBJ2-1	.	.	TGTGCCAGCAGCTTTGCTACCTACAATGAGCAGTTCTTC	CASSFATYNEQFF
TRBV5-1	TRBJ1-4	once	.	TGCGCCAGCAGCTCGGTGGGCAGAGAGAATGAAAAACTGTTTTTT	CASSSVGRENEKLFF
TRBV29-1	TRBJ2-1	.	TRBD2	TGCAGCGGCCAACTAGCGGGAGGGCAGTTCTTC	CSGQLAGGQFF
TRBV7-9	TRBJ2-5	.	TRBD1	TGTGCCAGCAGCTTTATGGGACAGCTAGAGACCCAGTACTTC	CASSFMGQLETQYF
TRBV19	TRBJ2-1	.	.	TGTGCCAGTAGCGGGGAAGATGAGCAGTTCTTC	CASSGEDEQFF